Detailed here is one TCR beta chain. This sample was taken from a study of ipilimumab plus nivolumab after autologous stem cell transplantation. Study as a whole: Patients received a median of about 5 ipilimumab and 8 or 9 nivolumab doses. The myeloma cohort included high-risk transplant-naive patients and patients relapsing within 3 years of a first autologous transplant.

Clones were read by immunoSEQ multiplex PCR, and TCRdb kept only the in-frame ones, dropping some. The data contain 37,000 or so clones, 92% of them singletons. Ipilimumab, 1 mg/kg, started 14 to 28 days after autologous transplant. Dosing: nivolumab 3 mg/kg IV, weeks 1, 4, 7, 10, then every two weeks to week 26. The TCR sequence derives from a male donor with multiple myeloma. The sample here was PBMCs, taken in a trial of ipilimumab plus nivolumab as post-transplant consolidation.

Here the CDR3 reads CASSFSLGSGNYNEQFF. CDR3 DNA sequence: TGTGCCAGCAGCTTCTCCTTAGGTAGCGGAAATTACAATGAGCAGTTCTTC. This chain joins TRBV11-2 and TRBJ2-1; tentative D call: TRBD2 (6 bases). The V end lost 3 bases, the J end lost 4 bases, and 19 bases lay between the germline ends. Germline CDR1 SGHAT, CDR2 FQNNGV. The CDR3 consists of 17 residues. Combining the CDR3 with reference TRBV11-2 and TRBJ2-1 gives the whole variable domain EAGVAQSPRYKIIEKRQSVAFWCNPISGHATLYWYQQILGQGPKLLIQFQNNGVVDDSQLPKDRFSAERLKGVDSTLKIQPAKLEDSAVYLCASSFSLGSGNYNEQFFGPGTRLTVL.